This TCR beta chain was sequenced during a study of beta chain features in type 1 diabetes. Overall study findings and caveats: A moderate, significant TCRB CDR3 shortening appeared in type 1 diabetes across four CD4+ subsets.

With respect to this clone: Its specificity is not known. The sample contains more than one DNA sequence encoding this CDR3.

The entirety of the isolated RNA underwent reverse transcription, so expressed TCRB transcripts were sequenced. Sequencing was performed with immunoSEQ multiplex PCR; in TCRdb, only in-frame clones are kept and a portion is missing. The data show around 600,000 clones, with over 10% seen just once and roughly 0.11% held by the top ten. Sequencing was done on a sample of naive CD4+ T cells from blood. This clonotype was obtained from a man aged 30 to 39 with type 1 diabetes.

Here the CDR3 reads CAWGTGSTNSPLHF. In nucleotides, the CDR3 is TGTGCCTGGGGTACCGGGAGCACTAATTCACCCCTCCACTTT. The V gene is TRBV30, the J gene TRBJ1-6, with D uncertain. V was clipped by 5 bases and J by 6 bases, with 14 bases between them. CDR3 length equals 14 residues. From germline, CDR1 is GTSNPN and CDR2 SVGIG (reference sequence). The full variable domain, its missing parts supplied by reference TRBV30 and TRBJ1-6, is SQTIHQWPATLVQPVGSPLSLECTVEGTSNPNLYWYRQAAGRGLQLLFYSVGIGQISSEVPQNLSASRPQDRQFILSSKKLLLSDSGFYLCAWGTGSTNSPLHFGNGTRLTVT.